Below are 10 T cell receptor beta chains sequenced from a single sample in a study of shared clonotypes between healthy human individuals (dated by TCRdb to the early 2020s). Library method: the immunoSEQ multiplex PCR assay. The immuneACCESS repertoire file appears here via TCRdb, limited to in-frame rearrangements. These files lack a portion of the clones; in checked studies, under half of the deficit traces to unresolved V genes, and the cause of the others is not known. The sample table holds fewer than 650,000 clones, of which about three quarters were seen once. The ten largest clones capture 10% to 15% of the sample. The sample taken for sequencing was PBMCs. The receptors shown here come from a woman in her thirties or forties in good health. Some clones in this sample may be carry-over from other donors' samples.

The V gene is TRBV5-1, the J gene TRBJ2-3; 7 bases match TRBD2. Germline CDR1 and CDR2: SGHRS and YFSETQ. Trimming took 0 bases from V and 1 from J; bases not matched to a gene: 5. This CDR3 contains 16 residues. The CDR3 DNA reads TGCGCCAGCAGCTTGGGGGGCGGGAGTGGCACAGATACGCAGTATTTT. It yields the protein CASSLGGGSGTDTQYF.

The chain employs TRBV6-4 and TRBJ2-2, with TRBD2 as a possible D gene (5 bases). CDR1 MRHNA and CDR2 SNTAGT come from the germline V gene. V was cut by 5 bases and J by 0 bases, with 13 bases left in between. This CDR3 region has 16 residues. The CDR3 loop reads CASSQKPGTNTGELFF. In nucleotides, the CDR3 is TGTGCCAGCAGTCAAAAACCCGGGACGAACACCGGGGAGCTGTTTTTT.

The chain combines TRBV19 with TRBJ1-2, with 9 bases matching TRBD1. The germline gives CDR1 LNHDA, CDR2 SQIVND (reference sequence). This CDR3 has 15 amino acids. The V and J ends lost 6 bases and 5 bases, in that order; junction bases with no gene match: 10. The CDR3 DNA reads TGTGCCAGTAGACCGGGACAGGGCCTTCGTTATGGCTACACCTTC. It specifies CASRPGQGLRYGYTF.

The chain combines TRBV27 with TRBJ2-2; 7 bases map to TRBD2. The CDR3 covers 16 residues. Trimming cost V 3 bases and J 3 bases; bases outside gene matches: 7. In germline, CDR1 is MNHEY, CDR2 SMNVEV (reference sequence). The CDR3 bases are TGTGCCAGCAGTTTTTCCGGGAGGCTATACACCGGGGAGCTGTTTTTT. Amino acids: CASSFSGRLYTGELFF.

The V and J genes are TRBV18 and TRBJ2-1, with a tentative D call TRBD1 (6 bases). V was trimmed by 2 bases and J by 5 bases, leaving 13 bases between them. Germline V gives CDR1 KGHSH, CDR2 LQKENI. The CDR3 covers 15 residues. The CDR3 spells CASSPSITGNNEQFF. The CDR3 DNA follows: TGTGCCAGCTCACCATCGATTACAGGGAACAATGAGCAGTTCTTC.

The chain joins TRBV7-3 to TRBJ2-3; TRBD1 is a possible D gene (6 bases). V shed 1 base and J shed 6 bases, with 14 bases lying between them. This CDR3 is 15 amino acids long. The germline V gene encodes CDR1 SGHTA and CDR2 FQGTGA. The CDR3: CASSLIGGFRDTQYF. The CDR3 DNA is TGTGCCAGCAGCTTAATAGGGGGATTTAGGGATACGCAGTATTTT.

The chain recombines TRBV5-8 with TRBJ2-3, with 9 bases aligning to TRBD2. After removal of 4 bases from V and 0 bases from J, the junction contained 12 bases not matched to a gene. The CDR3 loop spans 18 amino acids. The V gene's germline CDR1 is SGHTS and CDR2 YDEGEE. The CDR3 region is CASSETSGRLYSTDTQYF. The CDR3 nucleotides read TGTGCCAGCAGCGAAACTAGCGGGCGACTATATAGCACAGATACGCAGTATTTT. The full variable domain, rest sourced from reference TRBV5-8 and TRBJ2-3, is EAGVTQSPTHLIKTRGQQATLRCSPISGHTSVYWYQQALGLGLQFLLWYDEGEERNRGNFPPRFSGRQFPNYSSELNVNALELEDSALYLCASSETSGRLYSTDTQYFGPGTRLTVL.

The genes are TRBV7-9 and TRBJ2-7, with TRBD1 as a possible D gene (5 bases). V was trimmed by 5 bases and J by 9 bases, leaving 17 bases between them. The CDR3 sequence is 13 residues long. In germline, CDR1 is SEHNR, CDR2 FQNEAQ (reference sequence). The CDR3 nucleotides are TGTGCCAGCAGCCTAGACAGTCCCTATGGGCAGTACTTC. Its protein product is CASSLDSPYGQYF.

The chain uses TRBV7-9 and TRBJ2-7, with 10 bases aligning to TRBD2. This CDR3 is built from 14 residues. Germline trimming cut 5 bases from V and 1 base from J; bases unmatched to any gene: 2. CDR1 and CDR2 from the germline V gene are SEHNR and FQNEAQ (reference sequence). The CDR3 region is CASSNSGRSYEQYF. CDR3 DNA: TGTGCCAGCAGCAATAGCGGGAGGTCCTACGAGCAGTACTTC.

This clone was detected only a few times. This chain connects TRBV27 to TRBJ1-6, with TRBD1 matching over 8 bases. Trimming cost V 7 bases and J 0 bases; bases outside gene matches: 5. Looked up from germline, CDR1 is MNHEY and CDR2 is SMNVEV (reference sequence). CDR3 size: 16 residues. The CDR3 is CASMWTGSSYNSPLHF. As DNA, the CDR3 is TGTGCCAGCATGTGGACAGGGAGCTCCTATAATTCACCCCTCCACTTT.